Each of the 31 T cell receptor beta chains below was sequenced from the same sample in a study of blood T cells in healthy people across ages. Primed by a sample-barcoded 5' primer and a J-beta primer mix, a second PCR proceeded for 7 to 11 cycles. Each CDR3 protein gets one entry after TCRdb re-called the 5' RACE reads with MiXCR. The profile covers about 580,000 distinct CDR3 sequences, with around 48% appearing a single time and around 25% taken by the ten largest. The sample taken for sequencing was blood. The receptor source for this set is a man older than 75 in good health.

J is TRBJ2-2 and V is TRBV5-1; TRBD1 agrees at 8 bases. The CDR3 consists of 16 residues. Per the germline V gene, CDR1 is SGHRS and CDR2 is YFSETQ. The trim removed 5 bases at V and 1 base at J, leaving 7 bases unmatched. The CDR3 reads CASRLPTGGNTGELFF. In DNA form, the CDR3 reads TGCGCCAGCAGACTCCCCACAGGGGGGAACACCGGGGAGCTGTTTTTT.

The chain has TRBV11-2 and TRBJ2-5, with a weak D call TRBD2 (5 bases). There are 15 residues in the CDR3. Trimming cost V 1 base and J 1 base, with 10 bases left between them. Germline V lookup: CDR1 SGHAT, CDR2 FQNNGV. The CDR3 coding sequence is TGTGCCAGCAGCTTAGCGGGGATTCGCCAAGAGACCCAGTACTTC. This sequence encodes CASSLAGIRQETQYF.

The chain carries TRBV4-3 and TRBJ2-3; D unclear. CDR3 length: 15 residues. V lost 4 bases and J lost 7, with 18 bases in between. Germline assignment: CDR1 LGHNA and CDR2 YSLEER. The CDR3 DNA is TGCGCCAGCAGCCCCCTCGGCGTGGGAATGAATACGCAGTATTTT. This encodes CASSPLGVGMNTQYF.

This clonotype came up a few times. The chain is built from TRBV20-1 and TRBJ2-5; 12 nucleotides match TRBD2. The J call is in doubt because the DNA end fits TRBJ2-7 better. Germline V gene sequence: CDR1 DFQATT, CDR2 SNEGSKA (reference sequence). The CDR3 is made up of 16 amino acids. CDR3 residues: CSASKRLAGVIGEQYF. The CDR3 DNA follows: TGCAGTGCTAGTAAACGACTAGCGGGAGTGATCGGCGAGCAGTACTTC.

V and J are TRBV6-2 or TRBV6-3 and TRBJ2-5; D possibly matches TRBD1 or TRBD2 (5 bases each). The CDR3 contains 15 residues. From germline, CDR1 is MNHEY and CDR2 SVGEGT. V was cut by 4 bases and J by 4 bases, with 16 bases left in between. CDR3 coding DNA: TGTGCCAGCAGTTCGTACGGTGAGGGGCGAGAGACCCAGTACTTC. Translating it yields CASSSYGEGRETQYF.

This clonotype was counted between two and nine times. The CDR3 region has the DNA TGTGCCAGCTCACCCCAACCTGGGGCCAACGTCCTGACTTTC. Protein product: CASSPQPGANVLTF. The chain combines TRBV18 with TRBJ2-6; D is undetermined. V was shortened by 3 bases and J by 2 bases, with 5 bases between the two germline ends. This CDR3 is 14 amino acids long. CDR1 KGHSH and CDR2 LQKENI come from the germline V gene.

This clonotype was recorded only once. The chain joins TRBV6-2 or TRBV6-3 to TRBJ2-3; D is perhaps TRBD2 (7 bases). Trimming left V 6 bases short and J 5 bases short, with 18 bases between. Germline CDR1 reads MNHEY; CDR2 reads SVGEGT. This CDR3 has 15 amino acids. CDR3: CASSCAGASGDTQYF. The CDR3, as DNA: TGTGCCAGCAGCTGTGCGGGGGCTTCGGGAGATACGCAGTATTTT.

This clonotype was picked up a small number of times. This sequence joins TRBV28 and TRBJ2-7; TRBD2 matches 11 bases. J was trimmed by 4 bases and V by 2 bases; bases with no gene match: 10. The CDR3 is 17 residues long. Germline CDR1 MDHEN, CDR2 SYDVKM. The CDR3 sequence: CASSLVVTSGRRYEQYF. DNA of the CDR3: TGTGCCAGCAGTTTAGTCGTAACTAGCGGGAGAAGGTACGAGCAGTACTTC.

The chain recombines TRBV3-1 with TRBJ1-4, with a weak D call TRBD1 (6 bases). In germline, CDR1 is LGHDT, CDR2 YNNKEL (reference sequence). The V gene lost 1 base and the J gene lost 4 bases, with 13 bases spanning the gap. The CDR3 contains 16 residues. DNA of the CDR3: TGTGCCAGCAGCCAAGGATCGGGGGCAGATAATGAAAAACTGTTTTTT. Translated: CASSQGSGADNEKLFF.

This chain uses TRBV15 with TRBJ2-7; unclear D gene. CDR3 length equals 16 residues. V was shortened by 0 bases and J by 0 bases, with 12 bases between the two germline ends. From germline, CDR1 is LNHNV and CDR2 YYDKDF (reference sequence). The CDR3 coding sequence is TGTGCCACCAGCAGAGATTTCAGACTTAGCTCCTACGAGCAGTACTTC. As protein: CATSRDFRLSSYEQYF.

Only a few counts were recorded for this clonotype. The CDR3 sequence: CASSYGGPNYGYTF. CDR3 nucleotide sequence: TGTGCCAGCAGTTACGGGGGACCCAACTATGGCTACACCTTC. The chain has TRBV6-6 and TRBJ1-2; the D gene is possibly TRBD1 (5 bases). Germline V lookup: CDR1 MNHNY, CDR2 SVGAGI (reference sequence). This CDR3 is built from 14 residues. The ends were cut back, 2 bases at V and 2 bases at J, with 9 bases in the middle.

Regarding this clonotype: At one end the junction does not follow the germline gene, possibly because of a read error. The chain has TRBV7-3 and TRBJ2-1; D unresolved. The CDR3 extends over 13 amino acids. Germline V lookup: CDR1 SGHTA, CDR2 FQGTGA. CDR3 DNA: TGTGCCAGCAGTTCCGGGTCATACAAGGAGCAGTTCTTC. It is translated as CASSSGSYKEQFF.

The sample holds a few counts of this clonotype. V gene TRBV20-1 combines with J gene TRBJ2-3, with TRBD1 matching over 10 bases. J gave up 0 bases and V 5 bases, and 14 bases lay outside the gene matches. Germline CDR1 DFQATT, CDR2 SNEGSKA (reference sequence). The CDR3 spans 18 residues. Written as DNA, the CDR3 is TGCAGTGCTGTGAAGAGGGGGACAGGGGTGAAAAGCACAGATACGCAGTATTTT. It specifies CSAVKRGTGVKSTDTQYF.

Comments on this clonotype: This may stem from a read error, because a much larger clone lies one nucleotide away. The chain recombines TRBV6-6 with TRBJ2-4, with D perhaps being TRBD1 or TRBD2 (5 bases each). Germline CDR1 MNHNY, CDR2 SVGAGI (reference sequence). The CDR3 loop spans 16 amino acids. CDR3: CVSSYSPGPAKNIQYF. The CDR3, as DNA: TGTGTCAGCAGTTACTCGCCGGGGCCGGCCAAAAACATTCAGTACTTC.

CDR3 coding DNA: TGTGCCACCAGCAGTAGGACAGGACGCGAGGACGTTCAGTACTTC. Translated: CATSSRTGREDVQYF. The gene calls are TRBV15 and TRBJ2-4; 7 nucleotides agree with TRBD1. Trimming took 3 bases from V and 11 from J; bases not matched to a gene: 13. Germline loops: CDR1 LNHNV, CDR2 YYDKDF (reference sequence). The CDR3 covers 15 residues. The entire variable domain, with the rest obtained from reference TRBV15 and TRBJ2-4, is as follows: DAMVIQNPRYQVTQFGKPVTLSCSQTLNHNVMYWYQQKSSQAPKLLFHYYDKDFNNEADTPDNFQSRRPNTSFCFLDIRSPGLGDTAMYLCATSSRTGREDVQYFGAGTRLSVL.

The chain links TRBV9 to TRBJ1-1; tentative D call: TRBD1 (6 bases). The germline V and J ends were trimmed by 1 base and 3 bases, with 13 bases remaining between them. Germline CDR1 reads SGDLS; CDR2 reads YYNGEE. The CDR3 length is 15 residues. This CDR3 reads CASSVLRGSDTEAFF. DNA for the CDR3: TGTGCCAGCAGCGTACTCAGGGGATCTGACACTGAAGCTTTCTTT.

This clonotype was observed a handful of times. The chain combines TRBV29-1 with TRBJ2-7; D not certain. V lost 5 bases and J lost 0, with 11 bases in between. The CDR3 runs to 13 residues. Per germline, CDR1 SQVTM and CDR2 ANQGSEA. CDR3 amino acids: CSVRRQSSYEQYF. The CDR3 DNA follows: TGCAGCGTTCGACGGCAAAGCTCCTACGAGCAGTACTTC.

This clonotype was observed a few times. The chain couples TRBV5-1 to TRBJ2-6; D is tentatively TRBD1 or TRBD2 (5 bases each). The CDR3 runs to 15 residues. Looked up from germline, CDR1 is SGHRS and CDR2 is YFSETQ. V was cut by 3 bases and J by 2 bases, with 9 bases left in between. CDR3 nucleotides: TGCGCCAGCAGCTGGGACGCAGCTGGGGCCAACGTCCTGACTTTC. Translated: CASSWDAAGANVLTF.

This sequence joins TRBV3-1 and TRBJ2-4; 15 nucleotides match TRBD2. The germline gives CDR1 LGHDT, CDR2 YNNKEL (reference sequence). CDR3 size: 17 residues. With V trimmed by 3 bases and J by 6 bases, 6 bases remained unmatched. CDR3 in amino acids: CASSQAGLAGGGNIQYF. The CDR3 nucleotides are TGTGCCAGCAGCCAGGCAGGACTAGCGGGAGGGGGAAACATTCAGTACTTC.

Regarding this clonotype: Relative to the germline gene, one junction end is altered; a read error may explain this. This sequence joins TRBV4-1 and TRBJ2-1; 8 bases are shared with TRBD2. In germline, CDR1 is MGHRA, CDR2 YSYEKL. The CDR3 has 19 residues. CDR3 sequence reads: CASSYGGRGGPRSSNEQFF. CDR3 coding DNA: TGCGCCAGCAGCTACGGGGGACGGGGGGGGCCCCGGTCCTCCAATGAGCAGTTCTTC.

The rearrangement links TRBV6-4 to TRBJ2-1; weak D call: TRBD2 (6 bases). This CDR3 region has 14 residues. Germline values: CDR1 MRHNA, CDR2 SNTAGT. Trimming took 0 bases from V and 14 from J, leaving 17 bases between them. The CDR3 DNA reads as TGTGCCAGCAGTGACTCTCTCGGGAGTCAACCCAAGTTCTTC. Its translation is CASSDSLGSQPKFF.

The chain has TRBV20-1 and TRBJ2-7, with unresolved D. With 5 bases removed from V and 7 bases from J, the gap between germline ends came to 15 bases. CDR1 and CDR2 from the germline V gene are DFQATT and SNEGSKA (reference sequence). The CDR3 spans 12 residues. The chain's CDR3 is CSADGTIGEQYF. The CDR3 DNA reads as TGCAGTGCTGATGGCACTATTGGGGAGCAGTACTTC.

The sample holds a few counts of this clonotype. The chain combines TRBV2 with TRBJ1-5; D ambiguous. Trimming pared 4 bases from V and 7 bases from J, leaving 11 bases between. The germline gives CDR1 SNHLY, CDR2 FYNNEI. The CDR3 length is 13 residues. For the CDR3, the DNA is TGTGCCAGCAGTGTAACAGAAGGGCAGCCCCAGCATTTT. Its protein product is CASSVTEGQPQHF.

The chain employs TRBV7-9 and TRBJ1-1, with TRBD1 matching over 7 bases. J gave up 1 base and V 5 bases, and 7 bases lay outside the gene matches. CDR3 size: 15 residues. Germline CDR1 is SEHNR and CDR2 is FQNEAQ (reference sequence). The CDR3 protein is CASSPLTGRNTEAFF. As DNA, the CDR3 is TGTGCCAGCAGCCCCCTGACAGGGAGGAACACTGAAGCTTTCTTT.

On this clonotype itself: Since a much larger clone is just one base distant, this may be a read error. The chain is built from TRBV29-1 and TRBJ2-1; D possibly corresponds to TRBD1 (5 bases). V lost 4 bases and J 0 bases, leaving 10 bases between the germline ends. There are 14 residues in the CDR3. CDR1 is SQVTM and CDR2 is ANQGSEA in the germline V gene. CDR3 sequence (DNA): TGCAGCGTTGGGGGCTGGAGCTCCTACAATGAGCAGTTCTTC. This codes for CSVGGWSSYNEQFF.

This clonotype was found a few times. The gene calls are TRBV7-2 and TRBJ2-1; unclear D gene. The CDR3 sequence is 13 residues long. V was pared by 9 bases and J by 5 bases, with 14 bases between. Germline V CDR1 and CDR2: SGHTA, FQGNSA. This CDR3 reads CASGVPGHNEQFF. The DNA of the CDR3 is TGTGCCAGTGGGGTACCGGGCCACAATGAGCAGTTCTTC.

This clonotype was recorded a few times. The chain couples TRBV14 to TRBJ2-7; the D is unclear. Near its end, the DNA agrees better with TRBJ2-5, so the J call may be wrong. This CDR3 comprises 13 residues. Germline V gene sequence: CDR1 SGHDN, CDR2 FVKESK. The CDR3 reads CASSQLNEETQYF. The CDR3 coding sequence is TGTGCCAGCAGCCAACTAAATGAAGAGACCCAGTACTTC.

This clonotype was detected a few times. V is TRBV5-1 and J is TRBJ1-2; the match to TRBD1 covers 8 bases. Germline CDR1 and CDR2: SGHRS and YFSETQ. The CDR3 length is 14 residues. V gave up 3 bases and J gave up 8 bases; unmatched junction bases: 9. The CDR3 coding sequence is TGCGCCAGCAGCTCTGGAGCAGGGGGCGAGGGCTACACCTTC. Amino acids: CASSSGAGGEGYTF.

The chain combines TRBV10-3 with TRBJ1-1, with 7 bases fitting TRBD1. The CDR3 has 14 residues. Unmatched junction bases numbered 4, after V lost 1 base and J lost 5 bases. Looked up from germline, CDR1 is ENHRY and CDR2 is SYGVKD. The CDR3 sequence is CAISELQGRTEAFF. The CDR3 DNA follows: TGTGCCATCAGTGAGTTACAGGGGAGAACTGAAGCTTTCTTT.

This clonotype was observed at least ten times. The chain joins TRBV7-2 to TRBJ2-7; 11 bases fit TRBD2. In germline, CDR1 is SGHTA, CDR2 FQGNSA. V lost 5 bases and J lost 2; bases outside the gene matches: 8. CDR3 length: 16 residues. The CDR3 spells CASSGGTSGRPYEQYF. CDR3 DNA sequence: TGTGCCAGCAGCGGCGGGACTAGCGGTCGACCCTACGAGCAGTACTTC.

The chain employs TRBV20-1 and TRBJ2-1; D not resolved. Germline lookup yields CDR1 DFQATT and CDR2 SNEGSKA (reference sequence). Trimming left V 4 bases short and J 5 bases short, with 12 bases between. The CDR3 length is 13 residues. CDR3 sequence: CSATSSRDNEQFF. In DNA, the CDR3 is TGCAGTGCTACCTCCAGCCGCGACAATGAGCAGTTCTTC.